This T cell receptor beta chain was sequenced during a study of breast tumors, draining lymph nodes, adjacent tissues. Study-level findings and limits: Tumor and nontumor repertoires were significantly more similar in luminal-like than in basal-like breast cancer. Data only fit, rather than demonstrated, lymph node origin of most tumor T cells. Tumor TCR diversity was below lymph nodes but above nontumor tissue. Data fit most tumor T cells coming from lymph node, expanding in tumor.

TCRdb re-derived calls from the multiplex PCR reads in MiXCR, one entry per CDR3 protein. Among 180,000 or so distinct CDR3 sequences, about 32% were seen once, and the ten largest hold 4.3%. Samples came from axillary lymph nodes draining the breast cancer. This clonotype came up a few times. What it binds is unknown. The CDR3 extends over 14 amino acids. Germline V gives CDR1 MNHEY, CDR2 SVGEGT. J gave up 5 bases and V 5 bases, and 4 bases lay outside the gene matches. Sequencing was performed on axillary lymph node tissue. The chain carries TRBV6-2 or TRBV6-3 and TRBJ2-1; 9 bases match TRBD2. The receptor's source is a female donor with breast cancer. Some clones in this sample may be carry-over from other donors' samples. CDR3 residues: CASSRTSANNEQFF. The CDR3 DNA reads as TGTGCCAGCAGTCGGACTAGCGCGAACAATGAGCAGTTCTTC.